This TCR beta chain was found in a study of blood T cell repertoires in COVID-19. Looking at the study overall: Samples representing acute and convalescent COVID-19 were sourced from the United States, Italy and Spain. In each case, the material was cDNA or gDNA derived from T cells, B-cell-depleted T cells, or PBMCs.

This CDR3 has 14 residues. After removal of 6 bases from V and 2 bases from J, the junction contained 5 bases not matched to a gene. Looked up from germline, CDR1 is MGHDK and CDR2 is SYGVNS. Donors were grouped by their self-reported clinical history. Two negative PCRs, clearance, or symptom resolution characterized the recovered Cohort 3 donors. Here immunoSEQ multiplex PCR was the method, and the copy in TCRdb shows in-frame clones only, minus some. The profile shows about 140,000 clones, around four fifths of them singletons. The TCR was taken from a woman aged 40 to 49 who had recovered from COVID-19. The rearrangement links TRBV25-1 to TRBJ2-7, with 9 bases that match TRBD1. The sequencing input was PBMCs or T cells enriched from blood (not recorded which). Here the CDR3 DNA reads TGTGCCAGCAGATCCGGGACAGGGCCCTACGAGCAGTACTTC. This codes for CASRSGTGPYEQYF.